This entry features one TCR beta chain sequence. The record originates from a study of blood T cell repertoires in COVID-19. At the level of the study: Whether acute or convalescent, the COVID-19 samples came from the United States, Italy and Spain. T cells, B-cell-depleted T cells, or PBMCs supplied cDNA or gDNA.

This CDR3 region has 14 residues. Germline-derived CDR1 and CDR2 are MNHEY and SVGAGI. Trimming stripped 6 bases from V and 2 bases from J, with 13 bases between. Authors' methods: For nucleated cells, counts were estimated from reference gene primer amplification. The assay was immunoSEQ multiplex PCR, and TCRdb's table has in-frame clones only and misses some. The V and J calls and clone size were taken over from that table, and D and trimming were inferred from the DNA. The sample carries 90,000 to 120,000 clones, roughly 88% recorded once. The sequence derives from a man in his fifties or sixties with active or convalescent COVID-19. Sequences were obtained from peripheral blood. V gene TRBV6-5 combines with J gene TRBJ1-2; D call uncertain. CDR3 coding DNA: TGTGCCAGCAGACCCGTACAGACGAACTATGGCTACACCTTC. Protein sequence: CASRPVQTNYGYTF.